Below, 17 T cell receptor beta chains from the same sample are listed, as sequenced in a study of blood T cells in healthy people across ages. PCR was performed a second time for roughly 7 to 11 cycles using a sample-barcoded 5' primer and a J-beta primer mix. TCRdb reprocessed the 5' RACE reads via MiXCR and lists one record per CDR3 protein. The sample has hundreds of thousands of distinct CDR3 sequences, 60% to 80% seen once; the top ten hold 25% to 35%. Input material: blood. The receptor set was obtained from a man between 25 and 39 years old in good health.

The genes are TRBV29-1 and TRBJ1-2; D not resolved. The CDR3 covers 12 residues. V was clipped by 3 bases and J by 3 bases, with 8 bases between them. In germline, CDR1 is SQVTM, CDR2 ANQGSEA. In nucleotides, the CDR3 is TGCAGCGTTGAGCTCAGCTACTATGGCTACACCTTC. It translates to CSVELSYYGYTF.

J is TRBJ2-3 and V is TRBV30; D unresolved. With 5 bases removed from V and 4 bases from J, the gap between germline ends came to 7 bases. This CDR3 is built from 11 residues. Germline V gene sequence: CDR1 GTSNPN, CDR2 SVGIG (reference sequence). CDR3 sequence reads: CAWGSSDTQYF. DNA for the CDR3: TGTGCCTGGGGTTCGTCAGATACGCAGTATTTT.

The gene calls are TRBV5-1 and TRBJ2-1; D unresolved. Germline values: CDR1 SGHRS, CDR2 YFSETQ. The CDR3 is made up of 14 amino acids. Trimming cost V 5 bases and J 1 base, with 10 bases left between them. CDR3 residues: CASRVEGSYNEQFF. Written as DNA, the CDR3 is TGCGCCAGCAGGGTGGAAGGGTCCTACAATGAGCAGTTCTTC. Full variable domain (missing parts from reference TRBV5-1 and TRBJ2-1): KAGVTQTPRYLIKTRGQQVTLSCSPISGHRSVSWYQQTPGQGLQFLFEYFSETQRNKGNFPGRFSGRQFSNSRSEMNVSTLELGDSALYLCASRVEGSYNEQFFGPGTRLTVL.

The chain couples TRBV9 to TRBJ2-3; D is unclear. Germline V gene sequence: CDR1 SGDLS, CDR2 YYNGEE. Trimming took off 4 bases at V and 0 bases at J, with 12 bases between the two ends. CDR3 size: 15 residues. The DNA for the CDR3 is TGTGCCAGCAGCCCGCCCAGAACAAGCACAGATACGCAGTATTTT. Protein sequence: CASSPPRTSTDTQYF.

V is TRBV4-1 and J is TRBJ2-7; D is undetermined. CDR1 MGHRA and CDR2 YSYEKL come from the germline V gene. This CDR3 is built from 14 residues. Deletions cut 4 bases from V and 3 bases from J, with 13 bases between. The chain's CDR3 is CASSRGPQYYEQYF. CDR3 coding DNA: TGCGCCAGCAGCCGAGGACCTCAATACTACGAGCAGTACTTC.

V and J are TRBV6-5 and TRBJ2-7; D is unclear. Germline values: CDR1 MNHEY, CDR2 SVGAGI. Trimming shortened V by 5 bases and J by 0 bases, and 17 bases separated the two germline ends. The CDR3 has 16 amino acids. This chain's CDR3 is CASSNLLGPSSYEQYF. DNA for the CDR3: TGTGCCAGCAGTAACCTCTTAGGACCGAGCTCCTACGAGCAGTACTTC.

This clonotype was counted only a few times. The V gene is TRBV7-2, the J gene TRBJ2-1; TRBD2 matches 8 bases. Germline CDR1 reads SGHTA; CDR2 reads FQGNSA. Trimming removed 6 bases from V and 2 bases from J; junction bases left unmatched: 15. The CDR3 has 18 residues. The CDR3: CASSPTLTSGHPYNEQFF. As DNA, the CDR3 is TGTGCCAGCAGTCCAACCTTAACTAGCGGTCATCCCTACAATGAGCAGTTCTTC.

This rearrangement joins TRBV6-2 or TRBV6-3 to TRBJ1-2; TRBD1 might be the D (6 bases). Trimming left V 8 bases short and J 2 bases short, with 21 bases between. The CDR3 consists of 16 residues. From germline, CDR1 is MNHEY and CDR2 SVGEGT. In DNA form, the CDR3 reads TGTGCCAGCGGAACCATTGGGGACACGCTCAACTATGGCTACACCTTC. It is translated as CASGTIGDTLNYGYTF.

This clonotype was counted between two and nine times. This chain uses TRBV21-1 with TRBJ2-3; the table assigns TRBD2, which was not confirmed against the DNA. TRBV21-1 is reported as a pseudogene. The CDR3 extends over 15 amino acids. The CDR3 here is CASTPRGGRTDTQYF. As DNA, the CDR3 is TGTGCCAGCACCCCACGGGGGGGCCGGACAGATACGCAGTATTTT.

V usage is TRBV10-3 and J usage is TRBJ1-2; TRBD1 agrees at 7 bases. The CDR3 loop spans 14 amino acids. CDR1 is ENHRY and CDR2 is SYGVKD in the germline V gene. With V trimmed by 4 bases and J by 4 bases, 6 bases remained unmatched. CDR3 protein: CAISGGTDLYGYTF. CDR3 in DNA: TGTGCCATCAGTGGTGGGACAGACCTCTATGGCTACACCTTC.

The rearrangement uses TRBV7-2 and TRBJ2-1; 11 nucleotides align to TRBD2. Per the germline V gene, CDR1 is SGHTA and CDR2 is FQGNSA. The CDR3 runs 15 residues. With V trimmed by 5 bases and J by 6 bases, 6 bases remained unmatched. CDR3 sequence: CASSQSSGGFNEQFF. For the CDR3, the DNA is TGTGCCAGCAGCCAATCTAGCGGGGGGTTCAATGAGCAGTTCTTC.

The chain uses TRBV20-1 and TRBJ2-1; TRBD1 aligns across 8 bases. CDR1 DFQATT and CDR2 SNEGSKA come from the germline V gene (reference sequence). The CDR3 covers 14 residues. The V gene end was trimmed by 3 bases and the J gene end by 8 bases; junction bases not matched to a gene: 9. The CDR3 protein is CSARNQGARYEQFF. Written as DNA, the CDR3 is TGCAGTGCTAGGAATCAGGGGGCGCGCTATGAGCAGTTCTTC.

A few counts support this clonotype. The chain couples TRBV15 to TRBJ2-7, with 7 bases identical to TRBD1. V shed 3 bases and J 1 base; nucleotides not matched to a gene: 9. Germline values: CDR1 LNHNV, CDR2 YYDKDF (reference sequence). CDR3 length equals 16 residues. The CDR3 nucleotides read TGTGCCACCAGCAGCCCCGGGACAGCGATATCCTACGAGCAGTACTTC. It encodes CATSSPGTAISYEQYF.

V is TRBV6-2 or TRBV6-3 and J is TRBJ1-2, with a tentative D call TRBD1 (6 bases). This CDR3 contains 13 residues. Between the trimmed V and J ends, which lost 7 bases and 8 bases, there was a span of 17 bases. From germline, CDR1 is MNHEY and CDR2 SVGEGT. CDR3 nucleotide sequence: TGTGCCAGCAACCTGAACCGACAGGACGGCTACACCTTC. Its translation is CASNLNRQDGYTF.

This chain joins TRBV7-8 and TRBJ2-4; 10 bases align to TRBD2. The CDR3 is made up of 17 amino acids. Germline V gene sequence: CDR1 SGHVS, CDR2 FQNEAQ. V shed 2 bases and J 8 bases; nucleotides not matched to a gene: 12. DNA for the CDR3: TGTGCCAGCAGCTTACGATGGGCTAGCGGGGGCCGCGACATTCAGTACTTC. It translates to CASSLRWASGGRDIQYF.

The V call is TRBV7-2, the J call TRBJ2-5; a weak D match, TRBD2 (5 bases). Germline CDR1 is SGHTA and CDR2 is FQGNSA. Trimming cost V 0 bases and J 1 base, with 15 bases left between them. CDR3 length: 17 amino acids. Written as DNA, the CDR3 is TGTGCCAGCAGCTTAGCGCCCACGGGGTCTCTCCAAGAGACCCAGTACTTC. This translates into CASSLAPTGSLQETQYF.

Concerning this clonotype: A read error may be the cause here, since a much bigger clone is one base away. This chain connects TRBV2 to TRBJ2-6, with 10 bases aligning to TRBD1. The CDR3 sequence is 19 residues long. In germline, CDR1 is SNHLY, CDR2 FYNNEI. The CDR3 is CAKMKTPGTGVAGANALTF. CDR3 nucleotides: TGTGCCAAAATGAAGACACCCGGGACAGGGGTTGCTGGGGCCAACGCCCTGACTTTC.